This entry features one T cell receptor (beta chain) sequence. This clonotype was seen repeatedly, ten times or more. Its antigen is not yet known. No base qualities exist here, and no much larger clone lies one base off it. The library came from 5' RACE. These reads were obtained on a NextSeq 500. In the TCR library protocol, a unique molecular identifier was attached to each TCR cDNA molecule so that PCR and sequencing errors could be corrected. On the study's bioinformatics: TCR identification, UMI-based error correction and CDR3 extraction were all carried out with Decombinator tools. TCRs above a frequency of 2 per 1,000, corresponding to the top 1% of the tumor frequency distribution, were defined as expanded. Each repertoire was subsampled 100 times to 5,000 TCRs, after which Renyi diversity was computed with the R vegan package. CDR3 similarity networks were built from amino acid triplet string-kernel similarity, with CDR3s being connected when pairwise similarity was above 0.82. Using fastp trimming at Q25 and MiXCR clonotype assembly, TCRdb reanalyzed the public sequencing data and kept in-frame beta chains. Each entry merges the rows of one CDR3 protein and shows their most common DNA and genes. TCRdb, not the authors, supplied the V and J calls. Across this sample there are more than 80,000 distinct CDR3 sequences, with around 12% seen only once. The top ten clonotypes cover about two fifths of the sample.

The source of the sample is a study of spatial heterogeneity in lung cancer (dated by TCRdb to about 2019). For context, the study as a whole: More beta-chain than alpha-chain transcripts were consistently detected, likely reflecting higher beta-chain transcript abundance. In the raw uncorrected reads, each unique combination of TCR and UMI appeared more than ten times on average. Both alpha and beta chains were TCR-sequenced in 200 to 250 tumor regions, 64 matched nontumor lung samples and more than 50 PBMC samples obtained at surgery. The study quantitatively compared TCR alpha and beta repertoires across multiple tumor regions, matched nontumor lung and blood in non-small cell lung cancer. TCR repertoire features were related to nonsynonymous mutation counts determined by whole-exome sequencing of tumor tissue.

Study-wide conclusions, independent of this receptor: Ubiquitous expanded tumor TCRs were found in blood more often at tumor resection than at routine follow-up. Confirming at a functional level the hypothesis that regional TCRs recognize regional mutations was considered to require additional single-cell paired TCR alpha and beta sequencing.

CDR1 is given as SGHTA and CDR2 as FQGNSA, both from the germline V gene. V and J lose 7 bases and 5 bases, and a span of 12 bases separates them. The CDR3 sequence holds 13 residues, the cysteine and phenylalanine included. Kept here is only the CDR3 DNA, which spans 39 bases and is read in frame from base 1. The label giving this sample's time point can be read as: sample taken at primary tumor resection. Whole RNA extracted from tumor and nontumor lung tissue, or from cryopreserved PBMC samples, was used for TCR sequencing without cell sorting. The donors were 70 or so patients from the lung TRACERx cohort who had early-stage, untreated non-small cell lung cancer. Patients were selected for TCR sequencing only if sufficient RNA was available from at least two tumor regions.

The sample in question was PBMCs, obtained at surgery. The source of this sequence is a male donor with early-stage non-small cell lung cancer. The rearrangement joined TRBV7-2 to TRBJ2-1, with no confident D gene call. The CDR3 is CASNLPQDNEQFF. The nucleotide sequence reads TGTGCCAGCAACCTCCCCCAGGACAATGAGCAGTTCTTC.